The rows below give T cell receptor beta chains drawn from one sample of a study of control samples from healthy donors and cancer patients. TCRdb's table, derived via immunoSEQ multiplex PCR, lists solely in-frame clones and lacks some. This sample has 65,000 to 80,000 clones, with over 85% found just once. Sequenced sample: PBMCs. The source is a woman aged 55-70 years with head and neck cancer. Each CDR3 is given with its conserved first and last residue. The D gene is left open where the match is weak.

d_gene | v_gene | CDR3aa
TRBD1 | TRBV6-5 | CASREGQGGQPQHF
TRBD1 | TRBV12-3/TRBV12-4 | CAIKTGGVAEAFF
. | TRBV10-3 | CATMGETGNSPLHF
TRBD1 | TRBV5-1 | CASSSWRQGGTDTQYF
. | TRBV6-5 | CASSRQSNTEAFF
. | TRBV13 | CASSFQLQGAVLAGRNIQYF
. | TRBV24-1 | CATSDTQGANEQYF
TRBD2 | TRBV29-1 | CSVEGGLAGARDTQYF
. | TRBV6-1 | CASSEWKQSSTDTQYF
TRBD2 | TRBV19 | CASSIDRGRGGLTGELFF
. | TRBV27 | CASSLRGVNYGYTF
TRBD2 | TRBV28 | CASSRTSPSSYEQYF
. | TRBV15 | CATSRRTGLQETQYF
. | TRBV6-5 | CASREGAEQYF
. | TRBV11-2 | CASSLDGAPLEQYF
. | TRBV9 | CASSDGGNQPQHF
TRBD2 | TRBV5-5 | CASSRTLLAGGVTGPGELFF
. | TRBV5-1 | CASSSSQVGKSAF
TRBD1 | TRBV3-1/TRBV3-2 | CASSQERILTDRGPWDTGELFF
TRBD2 | TRBV7-9 | CASSQPGLGVEQFF
. | TRBV19 | CASSTGPEDTQYF
. | TRBV19 | CASRTQRPNTEAFF
. | TRBV3-1/TRBV3-2 | CASSHLLPGGNSPLHF
. | TRBV6-5 | CASSTGTLYEQYF
. | TRBV29-1 | CSAAQGDGYGYTF
. | TRBV11-3 | CASSKNRASYEQYF
TRBD2 | TRBV18 | CASSPTGGMVYEQYF